These 32 T cell receptor beta chains came from one sample sequenced in a study of blood T cell repertoires in COVID-19. Only in-frame clones appear in the TCRdb table, and some are missing; sequencing was by immunoSEQ multiplex PCR. This repertoire shows fewer than 500,000 clones, 75% to 90% found once; its top ten account for roughly 1.1%. Sequenced material: PBMCs or T cells enriched from blood (not recorded which). These receptor sequences come from a man aged 30 to 39 who had recovered from COVID-19.

On this clone: Other DNA sequences in this sample translate to the same CDR3. V usage is TRBV30 and J usage is TRBJ2-7; maybe TRBD2 (6 bases). The V end was cut by 1 base, the J end by 3 bases, with 7 bases between. Germline loops: CDR1 GTSNPN, CDR2 SVGIG (reference sequence). The CDR3 loop spans 12 amino acids. CDR3 protein: CAWSGGVYEQYF. CDR3 nucleotides: TGTGCCTGGAGTGGGGGGGTCTACGAGCAGTACTTC.

The rearrangement joins TRBV18 to TRBJ2-2; maybe TRBD1 (5 bases). The CDR3 runs to 16 residues. Trimming pared 3 bases from V and 6 bases from J, leaving 17 bases between. Germline-derived CDR1 and CDR2 are KGHSH and LQKENI. CDR3 protein: CASSPAQGFAAGELFF. The CDR3 region has the DNA TGTGCCAGCTCACCTGCTCAGGGTTTTGCAGCCGGGGAGCTGTTTTTT.

CDR3 protein: CASSARQGAREKLFF. The CDR3 DNA follows: TGTGCCAGCAGCGCTCGACAGGGGGCGAGGGAAAAACTGTTTTTT. The chain links TRBV7-2 to TRBJ1-4; 10 bases match TRBD1. The CDR3 is 15 residues long. With V trimmed by 5 bases and J by 8 bases, 8 bases remained unmatched. Germline-derived CDR1 and CDR2 are SGHTA and FQGNSA.

This clone has just a few counts. This chain links TRBV18 with TRBJ2-7; TRBD1 is a possible D gene (5 bases). CDR3 length: 12 residues. Germline assignment: CDR1 KGHSH and CDR2 LQKENI. V shed 5 bases and J shed 5 bases, with 10 bases lying between them. This chain's CDR3 is CASSGTRDEQYF. The CDR3 DNA reads as TGTGCCAGCTCAGGAACCAGGGACGAGCAGTACTTC.

The chain recombines TRBV3-1 (or the pseudogene TRBV3-2) with TRBJ1-6; 8 nucleotides align to TRBD1. Germline V lookup: CDR1 LGHDT, CDR2 YNNKEL (reference sequence). The CDR3 runs to 14 residues. The junction had 6 bases not matched to a gene; V was cut back by 4 bases and J by 10 bases. The CDR3 DNA sequence: TGTGCCAGCAGCCCCGACAGGGGAAGCTCACCCCTCCACTTT. Encoded protein: CASSPDRGSSPLHF.

The J gene is TRBJ1-5, the V gene TRBV29-1, with D tentatively TRBD1 (5 bases). The germline V gene has CDR1 SQVTM and CDR2 ANQGSEA. Trimming pared 4 bases from V and 5 bases from J, leaving 12 bases between. CDR3 length equals 13 residues. CDR3 sequence (DNA): TGCAGCGTTGGTGACAGTTTCCATCAGCCCCAGCATTTT. Amino acids: CSVGDSFHQPQHF.

The V and J genes are TRBV30 and TRBJ1-4; TRBD1 is a possible D gene (6 bases). Germline CDR1 and CDR2: GTSNPN and SVGIG (reference sequence). The CDR3 length is 15 residues. The V gene lost 0 bases and the J gene lost 0 bases, with 8 bases spanning the gap. CDR3 coding DNA: TGTGCCTGGAGTGTACAGGGAGCAACTAATGAAAAACTGTTTTTT. Translated: CAWSVQGATNEKLFF.

V gene TRBV27 combines with J gene TRBJ1-5; D is unclear. Trimming cost V 2 bases and J 7 bases, with 12 bases left between them. Germline assignment: CDR1 MNHEY and CDR2 SMNVEV (reference sequence). The CDR3 runs 14 residues. CDR3 region: CASSLISGGQPQHF. The CDR3 DNA reads as TGTGCCAGCAGTTTAATTTCGGGTGGACAGCCCCAGCATTTT.

The J gene is TRBJ2-3, the V gene TRBV5-4; the D is unclear. The CDR3 contains 14 residues. V was trimmed by 4 bases and J by 4 bases, leaving 13 bases between them. CDR1 and CDR2 (germline): SGHNT, YYREEE (reference sequence). The CDR3 nucleotides read TGTGCCAGCAGCCCGGTCCCGGCGGCAGATACGCAGTATTTT. It codes for CASSPVPAADTQYF.

This clone was picked up a small number of times. This chain connects TRBV7-2 to TRBJ2-5; 10 bases are a match to TRBD1. This CDR3 spans 16 amino acids. Germline V gene lookup returns CDR1 SGHTA and CDR2 FQGNSA. With V trimmed by 5 bases and J by 6 bases, 12 bases remained unmatched. The CDR3 protein is CASSTATGGAEKTQYF. CDR3 nucleotide sequence: TGTGCCAGCAGCACCGCGACAGGGGGCGCCGAAAAGACCCAGTACTTC.

As concerns this clone: Within the sample, other DNA sequences also encode this same CDR3. V usage is TRBV28 and J usage is TRBJ1-3; TRBD1 agrees at 7 bases. Germline V CDR1 and CDR2: MDHEN, SYDVKM. The CDR3 consists of 14 residues. J lost 0 bases, V lost 9 bases, and 5 bases had no gene match. The CDR3 loop is CASNPGGSGNTIYF. Written as DNA, the CDR3 is TGTGCCAGTAATCCAGGGGGCTCTGGAAACACCATATATTTT.

The rearrangement joins TRBV5-1 to TRBJ2-7; 7 nucleotides match TRBD2. Germline CDR1 reads SGHRS; CDR2 reads YFSETQ. CDR3 length: 17 amino acids. The ends lost 2 bases at V and 1 base at J; junction bases unmatched: 12. The CDR3 reads CASSLRLADDISYEQYF. DNA of the CDR3: TGCGCCAGCAGCTTAAGACTAGCAGATGACATATCCTACGAGCAGTACTTC. Full variable domain (outside the CDR3, taken from reference TRBV5-1 and TRBJ2-7): KAGVTQTPRYLIKTRGQQVTLSCSPISGHRSVSWYQQTPGQGLQFLFEYFSETQRNKGNFPGRFSGRQFSNSRSEMNVSTLELGDSALYLCASSLRLADDISYEQYFGPGTRLTVT.

The chain is built from TRBV10-1 and TRBJ1-3; D is perhaps TRBD1 (6 bases). With 8 bases removed from V and 0 bases from J, the gap between germline ends came to 11 bases. This CDR3 is built from 14 residues. Germline loops: CDR1 WNHNN, CDR2 SYGVQD (reference sequence). The CDR3 DNA is TGCGCCAGCTCACAGGGTATCTCTGGAAACACCATATATTTT. Translated, it gives CASSQGISGNTIYF.

This sequence joins TRBV9 and TRBJ2-2; 8 bases align to TRBD2. Germline V gene sequence: CDR1 SGDLS, CDR2 YYNGEE. The CDR3 contains 20 residues. The ends lost 3 bases at V and 1 base at J; junction bases unmatched: 17. CDR3 nucleotides: TGTGCCAGCAGCGACTCTCAGGCATGGGGTAGCGGGAAGAACACCGGGGAGCTGTTTTTT. Its protein product is CASSDSQAWGSGKNTGELFF.

The chain uses TRBV18 and TRBJ1-4; no definite D call. This CDR3 has 15 residues. Trimming shortened V by 3 bases and J by 2 bases, and 10 bases separated the two germline ends. Germline CDR1 is KGHSH and CDR2 is LQKENI. DNA of the CDR3: TGTGCCAGCTCACCCACTAGGATTACTAATGAAAAACTGTTTTTT. It codes for CASSPTRITNEKLFF.

The chain is built from TRBV18 and TRBJ2-1; the D is unclear. The germline gives CDR1 KGHSH, CDR2 LQKENI. Trimming shortened V by 0 bases and J by 4 bases, and 13 bases separated the two germline ends. This CDR3 contains 16 residues. In DNA form, the CDR3 reads TGTGCCAGCTCACCACCGGTGGCGGTTGGGTACAATGAGCAGTTCTTC. This translates into CASSPPVAVGYNEQFF.

This chain connects TRBV5-5 to TRBJ2-2; no clear D gene. This CDR3 has 12 residues. Trimming shortened V by 4 bases and J by 8 bases, and 9 bases separated the two germline ends. CDR1 is SGHKS and CDR2 is YYEKEE in the germline V gene (reference sequence). This CDR3 reads CASSPPVGELFF. CDR3 DNA: TGTGCCAGCAGCCCCCCGGTAGGGGAGCTGTTTTTT.

CDR3 sequence (DNA): TGTGCCAGCAGCTCCGGACTAGCGGGAGTCAACGGGGAGCTGTTTTTT. Protein product: CASSSGLAGVNGELFF. The gene calls are TRBV5-6 and TRBJ2-2; 13 positions match TRBD2. The germline gives CDR1 SGHDT, CDR2 YYEEEE. This CDR3 is 16 amino acids long. V was pared by 3 bases and J by 7 bases, with 6 bases of the junction left unmatched.

The J gene is TRBJ1-5, the V gene TRBV2, with D possibly being TRBD1 (6 bases). Trimming pared 5 bases from V and 6 bases from J, leaving 23 bases between. This CDR3 region has 17 residues. Per the germline V gene, CDR1 is SNHLY and CDR2 is FYNNEI. In nucleotides, the CDR3 is TGTGCCAGCAGTCACCCCCATCTTGCAGGGGCGAGTCAGCCCCAGCATTTT. Protein sequence: CASSHPHLAGASQPQHF.

V is TRBV5-6 and J is TRBJ1-2; 7 bases align to TRBD1. This CDR3 spans 13 amino acids. Germline trimming cut 4 bases from V and 6 bases from J; bases unmatched to any gene: 6. The germline CDR1 and CDR2 sequences are SGHDT and YYEEEE. CDR3: CASSLGGQNGYTF. Here the CDR3 DNA reads TGTGCCAGCAGCCTAGGGGGCCAGAATGGCTACACCTTC.

This chain's CDR3 is CASNDRGGDTQYF. The CDR3 DNA reads as TGTGCCAGCAACGACAGGGGGGGGGATACGCAGTATTTT. The chain couples TRBV3-1 (or the pseudogene TRBV3-2) to TRBJ2-3; 9 positions agree with TRBD1. In germline, CDR1 is LGHDT, CDR2 YNNKEL (reference sequence). Unmatched junction bases numbered 5, after V lost 7 bases and J lost 6 bases. The CDR3 is 13 amino acids.

The gene calls are TRBV18 and TRBJ2-1, with 12 bases identical to TRBD1. The germline gives CDR1 KGHSH, CDR2 LQKENI. With V trimmed by 2 bases and J by 7 bases, 3 bases remained unmatched. The CDR3 consists of 15 residues. In nucleotides, the CDR3 is TGTGCCAGCTCACCAGGGACAGGGGGCCGTAATGAGCAGTTCTTC. Its protein product is CASSPGTGGRNEQFF.

The chain is built from TRBV7-8 and TRBJ2-7; 8 bases fit TRBD1. V shed 5 bases and J 4 bases; nucleotides not matched to a gene: 10. The germline CDR1 and CDR2 sequences are SGHVS and FQNEAQ. The CDR3 consists of 15 residues. The CDR3 DNA reads as TGTGCCAGCAGCCCCTTGGCAGGGGGCGGGTACGAGCAGTACTTC. It encodes CASSPLAGGGYEQYF.

This chain uses TRBV2 with TRBJ2-4; TRBD2 might be the D (6 bases). Germline CDR1 reads SNHLY; CDR2 reads FYNNEI. The CDR3 loop spans 16 amino acids. V was trimmed by 6 bases and J by 1 base, leaving 16 bases between them. The CDR3 nucleotides read TGTGCCAGCAGCCCTGGGGGAGGTTGGGCCAAAAACATTCAGTACTTC. Its translation: CASSPGGGWAKNIQYF.

The V gene is TRBV7-9, the J gene TRBJ2-7, with 13 bases identical to TRBD2. The CDR3 has 15 amino acids. Germline V gives CDR1 SEHNR, CDR2 FQNEAQ (reference sequence). J lost 5 bases, V lost 5 bases, and 6 bases had no gene match. The CDR3 coding sequence is TGTGCCAGCAGCCACGGGACTAGCGGGATACACGAGCAGTACTTC. Translating it yields CASSHGTSGIHEQYF.

V is TRBV21-1 and J is TRBJ2-5; whether TRBD2, the table's D call, matches the DNA was not checked. TRBV21-1 is a pseudogene. The CDR3 has 10 amino acids. The CDR3 protein is CAIPAETQYF. Written as DNA, the CDR3 is TGTGCCATCCCCGCGGAGACCCAGTACTTC.

V and J are TRBV25-1 and TRBJ1-5; perhaps TRBD1 as D (6 bases). The CDR3 sequence is 13 residues long. Germline V gene sequence: CDR1 MGHDK, CDR2 SYGVNS. Trimming cost V 2 bases and J 5 bases, with 7 bases left between them. CDR3 DNA: TGTGCCAGCAGTGAACAGGGGTATCAGCCCCAGCATTTT. This codes for CASSEQGYQPQHF.

The chain's CDR3 is CASSPRSGLAGRYEQYF. For the CDR3, the DNA is TGTGCCAGCAGCCCTCGCTCAGGACTAGCGGGACGCTACGAGCAGTACTTC. The chain employs TRBV28 and TRBJ2-7; 12 bases match TRBD2. The CDR3 totals 17 residues. CDR1 is MDHEN, CDR2 SYDVKM, per germline. Germline trimming cut 6 bases from V and 3 bases from J; bases unmatched to any gene: 12.

The chain couples TRBV6-5 to TRBJ1-1; 7 bases map to TRBD1. The germline CDR1 and CDR2 sequences are MNHEY and SVGAGI. With V trimmed by 6 bases and J by 4 bases, 5 bases remained unmatched. This CDR3 comprises 13 residues. The CDR3 is CASRERGPTEAFF. DNA for the CDR3: TGTGCCAGCAGGGAGAGGGGGCCCACTGAAGCTTTCTTT.

This chain joins TRBV12-3 or TRBV12-4 and TRBJ2-5; D unclear. The CDR3 runs to 12 residues. V lost 5 bases to trimming and J lost 5 bases, with 9 bases between them. CDR3 amino acids: CASSRYTETQYF. The CDR3 DNA reads as TGTGCCAGCAGTCGGTATACCGAGACCCAGTACTTC.

The DNA for the CDR3 is TGTGCCAGCAGTTTCCCTAGCGGGAGTCTCGAGCAGTACTTC. This codes for CASSFPSGSLEQYF. The chain links TRBV28 to TRBJ2-7; 10 nucleotides match TRBD2. The CDR3 runs 14 residues. Germline V CDR1 and CDR2: MDHEN, SYDVKM. V trimming: 3 bases; J trimming: 6 bases; junction bases outside the gene matches: 5.

The V call is TRBV12-5, the J call TRBJ1-1, with 7 positions matching TRBD1. Germline assignment: CDR1 LGHNT and CDR2 FRNRAP. CDR3 length: 11 residues. The trim removed 6 bases at V and 6 bases at J, leaving 1 base unmatched. The CDR3 bases are TGTGCTAGTGGGGGGACAGCTGAAGCTTTCTTT. Its translation is CASGGTAEAFF.